The 10 T cell receptor beta chains presented below share a single source sample, sequenced in a study of T cells in Graves' hyperthyroidism and ophthalmopathy. Amplification targeted TCR beta CDR3 regions from RNA transcripts. First-round RT-PCR targeting the TCR CDR3 was performed with the HTBI primer set. TCRdb processed the multiplex PCR reads anew with MiXCR; each CDR3 protein has one entry. Of around 500,000 distinct CDR3 sequences in the sample, 22% are singletons; the top ten hold approximately 54%. The sample consisted of blood. These receptors came from a woman aged 70-85 years with Graves' ophthalmopathy.

This clonotype was seen many times. This sequence joins TRBV7-2 and TRBJ2-1; no reliable D call. The length of the CDR3 is 13 residues. Looked up from germline, CDR1 is SGHTA and CDR2 is FQGNSA. V dropped 2 bases and J dropped 8 bases, with 10 bases sitting between them. CDR3 loop: CASSLTELHEQFF. For the CDR3, the DNA is TGTGCCAGCAGCTTAACGGAGCTCCATGAGCAGTTCTTC.

A remark on this clonotype: A read error may produce the germline difference seen at one junction end. The J gene is TRBJ2-6, the V gene TRBV11-1, with D tentatively TRBD2 (5 bases). From germline, CDR1 is SGHAT and CDR2 FQDESV (reference sequence). The length of the CDR3 is 15 residues. The CDR3, as DNA: TGTGCCAGCAGCTCACGGGGATCTGGGACCAACGTCCTGACTTTC. This encodes CASSSRGSGTNVLTF.

The chain carries TRBV7-2 and TRBJ2-7; D call uncertain. Trimming shortened V by 5 bases and J by 1 base, and 9 bases separated the two germline ends. Per the germline V gene, CDR1 is SGHTA and CDR2 is FQGNSA. CDR3 length equals 13 residues. DNA for the CDR3: TGTGCCAGCAGCCCCCTGACGTCCTACGAGCAGTACTTC. This sequence encodes CASSPLTSYEQYF. The whole variable domain, filled in from reference TRBV7-2 and TRBJ2-7, reads GAGVSQSPSNKVTEKGKDVELRCDPISGHTALYWYRQSLGQGLEFLIYFQGNSAPDKSGLPSDRFSAERTGGSVSTLTIQRTQQEDSAVYLCASSPLTSYEQYFGPGTRLTVT.

The chain has TRBV25-1 and TRBJ1-5, with TRBD1 matching over 8 bases. This CDR3 contains 14 residues. Trimming cost V 7 bases and J 4 bases; bases outside gene matches: 6. CDR1 is MGHDK, CDR2 SYGVNS, per germline. In nucleotides, the CDR3 is TGTGCCAGCACGTTTTGGACAGGGAATCAGCCCCAGCATTTT. Amino acid sequence: CASTFWTGNQPQHF.

The V and J genes are TRBV5-1 and TRBJ2-5; 7 bases line up with TRBD1. The germline V gene encodes CDR1 SGHRS and CDR2 YFSETQ. This CDR3 has 16 residues. After removal of 2 bases from V and 3 bases from J, the junction contained 10 bases not matched to a gene. DNA of the CDR3: TGCGCCAGCAGCTTACGACCAGTTGGGACAGAAGAGACCCAGTACTTC. It is translated as CASSLRPVGTEETQYF. The full variable domain, completed using reference TRBV5-1 and TRBJ2-5, is KAGVTQTPRYLIKTRGQQVTLSCSPISGHRSVSWYQQTPGQGLQFLFEYFSETQRNKGNFPGRFSGRQFSNSRSEMNVSTLELGDSALYLCASSLRPVGTEETQYFGPGTRLLVL.

Written as DNA, the CDR3 is TGTGCCAGCGCGGGGACAGGGGCTCATGAAAAACTGTTTTTT. Protein sequence: CASAGTGAHEKLFF. The gene calls are TRBV24-1 and TRBJ1-4; 10 positions match TRBD1. This CDR3 comprises 14 residues. Germline CDR1 and CDR2: KGHDR and SFDVKD. J was trimmed by 6 bases and V by 11 bases; bases with no gene match: 8.

This clonotype was observed a handful of times. The V gene is TRBV6-1, the J gene TRBJ1-6; the D gene is possibly TRBD1 (5 bases). With 7 bases removed from V and 8 bases from J, the gap between germline ends came to 12 bases. The CDR3 has 13 amino acids. Germline V gives CDR1 MNHNS, CDR2 SASEGT. This CDR3 reads CASTFEGYSPLHF. CDR3 DNA sequence: TGTGCCAGCACCTTCGAGGGGTATTCACCCCTCCACTTT.

The chain joins TRBV4-2 to TRBJ2-5; 12 bases agree with TRBD2. Trimming at V came to 5 bases and at J to 5 bases, leaving 9 bases not matched to a gene. Per the germline V gene, CDR1 is LGHNA and CDR2 is YNFKEQ. The CDR3 totals 16 residues. The CDR3 DNA is TGTGCCAGCAGCGTACGACTAGCGGGAGAGGGGGAGACCCAGTACTTC. Its protein product is CASSVRLAGEGETQYF.

The chain uses TRBV6-1 and TRBJ2-1; maybe TRBD1 (6 bases). Per the germline V gene, CDR1 is MNHNS and CDR2 is SASEGT. Trimming stripped 1 base from V and 10 bases from J, with 14 bases between. This CDR3 is built from 14 residues. CDR3 protein: CASSEVGAGVEQFF. The CDR3 bases are TGTGCCAGCAGTGAAGTGGGGGCAGGGGTAGAGCAGTTCTTC.

This clonotype occurred a few times. The rearrangement uses TRBV19 and TRBJ2-1; 7 positions agree with TRBD1. This CDR3 spans 15 amino acids. Germline V gene data show CDR1 as LNHDA and CDR2 as SQIVND (reference sequence). J gave up 2 bases and V 3 bases, and 4 bases lay outside the gene matches. In nucleotides, the CDR3 is TGTGCCAGTAGTATTACAGGGGTCCCCTACAATGAGCAGTTCTTC. This translates into CASSITGVPYNEQFF.